This T cell receptor beta chain emerged from a study of blood T cells in healthy people across ages. This CDR3 is 14 amino acids long. The V gene lost 6 bases and the J gene lost 2 bases, with 8 bases spanning the gap. Germline CDR1 reads SNHLY; CDR2 reads FYNNEI. Through a sample-barcoded 5' primer and a J-beta primer mix, a second PCR was run for about 6 to 11 cycles. TCRdb re-derived calls from the 5' RACE reads in MiXCR, one entry per CDR3 protein. This sample has 550,000 to 800,000 distinct CDR3 sequences; about 30% occur once, and the top ten carry just over 15%. This clonotype was seen repeatedly, ten times or more. No antigen is known for it. Study-level findings and limits: It was not known whether donors were CMV positive (a possible confounder of expanded clonotype changes). Long-lived donors had more naive CD4+ cells and higher diversity than aged donors.

The chain has TRBV2 and TRBJ2-6; tentatively, D is TRBD1 (5 bases). This clonotype was sampled from a woman of 80 years or more in good health. The sequenced sample consisted of blood. The CDR3 reads CASRLGPGANVLTF. DNA of the CDR3: TGTGCCAGCAGGCTGGGGCCTGGGGCCAACGTCCTGACTTTC.